This T cell receptor (beta chain) was recovered during a study of T cell responses to AZD1222 COVID-19 vaccine. Assay: immunoSEQ multiplex PCR; the TCRdb copy retains only in-frame clones and omits some. The table records fewer than 150,000 clones, about 90% of them present only once. The trim removed 1 base at V and 5 bases at J, leaving 4 bases unmatched. Germline V lookup: CDR1 LGHDT, CDR2 YNNKEL (reference sequence). The CDR3 contains 15 residues. The source of this sequence is an adult who received the AZD1222 COVID-19 vaccine. The sample here was peripheral blood, taken 28 days after the second AZD1222 dose. J is TRBJ2-1 and V is TRBV3-1 (or the pseudogene TRBV3-2); 8 nucleotides line up with TRBD2. The CDR3 nucleotides read TGTGCCAGCAGCCAAGGACTAGCGAACCACAATGAGCAGTTCTTC. Protein product: CASSQGLANHNEQFF.